The rows below give T cell receptor beta chains drawn from one sample of a study of cytotoxic CD8 clonotypes in ibrutinib-treated CLL. Libraries were prepared by immunoSEQ multiplex PCR; TCRdb keeps only in-frame clonotypes and omits some of them. The repertoire holds 150,000 or so clones, with approximately 80% as singletons. Sequenced here: PBMCs, sampled after 24 months of ibrutinib treatment. These TCRs come from a human donor with chronic lymphocytic leukemia. The CDR3 runs from the conserved cysteine through the conserved F or W. D genes are given only for firm matches. Some rows mark clone size as missing; the rest say once, few, many or name a class of expanded clone.

TRBV19	TRBJ1-2	TRBD1	-	TGTGCCAGTAGTACGACCGGGACAGCGGGTGGCTACACCTTC	CASSTTGTAGGYTF
TRBV30	TRBJ1-1	-	few	TGTGCCTGGAGATTAGGACGGGGAGAAGCTTTCTTT	CAWRLGRGEAFF
TRBV28	TRBJ2-7	-	-	TGTGCCAGCAGTTTGGAGGGGGCTAGTTACGAGCAGTACTTC	CASSLEGASYEQYF
TRBV29-1	TRBJ1-1	TRBD1	-	TGCAGCGCCCTGGGACAGGGGAACACTGAAGCTTTCTTT	CSALGQGNTEAFF
TRBV12-5	TRBJ1-2	-	-	TGTGCTAGTGGTGCGGCGGGGGAAGCTAACTATGGCTACACCTTC	CASGAAGEANYGYTF
TRBV18	TRBJ1-2	TRBD1	-	TGTGCCAGCTCACCCGCCGGACAGGGTTTGAGTGGCTACACCTTC	CASSPAGQGLSGYTF
TRBV27	TRBJ2-7	-	-	TGTGCCAGCAGAGCCCCTAGCGCCTACGAGCAGTACTTC	CASRAPSAYEQYF
TRBV6-5	TRBJ1-2	-	-	TGTGCCAGCAGAAACGGGGTATATGGCTACACCTTC	CASRNGVYGYTF
TRBV2	TRBJ2-4	TRBD2	few	TGTGCCAGTTGGAGAGGGACTAGCGGGAGTCCAAACATTCAGTACTTC	CASWRGTSGSPNIQYF
TRBV7-2	TRBJ1-2	-	-	TGTGCCAGCAGCTTAGCGGTTACTAACTATGGCTACACCTTC	CASSLAVTNYGYTF
TRBV27	TRBJ2-7	-	-	TGTGCCAGCAGTCCAGGACAGCTCACCTACGAGCAGTACTTC	CASSPGQLTYEQYF
TRBV10-3	TRBJ2-1	TRBD2	once	TGTGCCATCAGCCCAACTAGCGGGAGAGAGCATGAGCAGTTCTTC	CAISPTSGREHEQFF
TRBV27	TRBJ1-5	TRBD1	once	TGTGCCAGCAGTCCGGTACAGGGGTCGCAGCCCCAGCATTTT	CASSPVQGSQPQHF
TRBV6-6	TRBJ1-2	-	-	TGTGCCAGCAGTTTTCAGGGTACCAACTATGGCTACACCTTC	CASSFQGTNYGYTF
TRBV5-1	TRBJ2-3	TRBD2	-	TGCGCCAGCAGCTTGGACCTGACTAGCGGGAGGAGCCATACGCAGTATTTT	CASSLDLTSGRSHTQYF
TRBV7-2	TRBJ2-2	-	-	TGTGCCAGCAGCTTAGTACCTAGAGACACCGGGGAGCTGTTTTTT	CASSLVPRDTGELFF